This TCR beta chain was found in a study of Ad26.COV2.S vaccination and SARS-CoV-2 variants. Study-level results: Analytic work on TCR breadth and depth might have understated the full extent of total T cell responses.

Sequenced by immunoSEQ multiplex PCR; TCRdb stores in-frame clones only, minus some. The sample has approximately 140,000 clones; roughly 89% are singletons. A single count supports this clone. Antigen: not known. The germline CDR1 and CDR2 sequences are LNHNV and YYDKDF (reference sequence). The CDR3 length is 17 residues. After removal of 2 bases from V and 2 bases from J, the junction contained 9 bases not matched to a gene. Here the sequenced sample was peripheral blood, taken after recovery from COVID-19. The rearrangement uses TRBV15 and TRBJ2-5; 9 positions agree with TRBD1. The receptor comes from a human donor who had recovered from COVID-19. The CDR3 DNA follows: TGTGCCACCAGCAGATCCACAGGGGGCGGGAAGCAAGAGACCCAGTACTTC. Amino acids: CATSRSTGGGKQETQYF.